This TCR beta chain was captured by sequencing in a study of technical replicates of blood from several donors. V was pared by 4 bases and J by 6 bases, with 20 bases between. From germline, CDR1 is SGHNT and CDR2 YYREEE (reference sequence). The CDR3 spans 15 residues. Libraries were prepared by immunoSEQ multiplex PCR; TCRdb keeps only in-frame clonotypes and omits some of them. This table has tens of thousands of clones, 70% to 90% appearing once. The sample taken for sequencing was PBMCs. The V and J genes are TRBV5-4 and TRBJ2-7; D is perhaps TRBD2 (6 bases). The clonotype originates from a human donor in good health. Some clones in this sample may be carry-over from other donors' samples. CDR3 region: CASSTGVRSLREQYF. The CDR3 DNA reads as TGTGCCAGCAGCACGGGAGTGAGAAGTCTTCGCGAGCAGTACTTC.